Listed here is a single T cell receptor beta chain. Its antigen is still unknown. The source of the sample is a study of response to subunit inactivated influenza vaccine. Points from the study as a whole: Authors suggested each seasonal influenza vaccination recruits few new T cells.

In TCRdb, the RT-PCR reads were re-called with MiXCR into one record per CDR3 protein. The data contain roughly 650,000 distinct CDR3 sequences, around 15% of them singletons. The CDR3 totals 17 residues. With V trimmed by 5 bases and J by 8 bases, 11 bases remained unmatched. The TCR comes from a man over 45 who received an inactivated influenza vaccine. Here the sequenced sample was PBMCs from blood, taken approximately 15 days before vaccination. V usage is TRBV12-3 or TRBV12-4 and J usage is TRBJ2-1; 14 bases agree with TRBD2. The CDR3 reads CASSPFVGLAGGHEQFF. The DNA of the CDR3 is TGTGCCAGCAGTCCCTTCGTTGGACTAGCGGGGGGCCATGAGCAGTTCTTC.